The 8 T cell receptor beta chains reported below all come from one sample, sequenced in a study of blood T cells in healthy people across ages. Primers used in a second PCR of about 6 to 12 cycles were a sample-barcoded 5' primer and a J-beta primer mix. TCRdb fed the 5' RACE reads into MiXCR, producing one record per CDR3 protein. The data show about 640,000 distinct CDR3 sequences, with over 40% seen just once and approximately 29% held by the top ten. The sequenced material came from blood. Source of these receptors: a man older than 75 in good health.

The rearrangement joins TRBV28 to TRBJ2-7; D is perhaps TRBD1 or TRBD2 (5 bases each). The CDR3 extends over 16 amino acids. Germline assignment: CDR1 MDHEN and CDR2 SYDVKM. V was shortened by 7 bases and J by 1 base, with 20 bases between the two germline ends. The DNA for the CDR3 is TGTGCCAGCAATACTTACTGGGACGGCGGTTCCTACGAGCAGTACTTC. Translating gives CASNTYWDGGSYEQYF.

This clonotype was seen only a few times. The V and J genes are TRBV12-3 or TRBV12-4 and TRBJ2-7, with 16 bases matching TRBD2. The CDR3 is 19 amino acids. V was pared by 3 bases and J by 4 bases, with 12 bases of the junction left unmatched. In DNA, the CDR3 is TGTGCCAGCAGTTTCACCCATGGGACTAGCGGGGGGGCTCGTTACGAGCAGTACTTC. This codes for CASSFTHGTSGGARYEQYF.

V usage is TRBV9 and J usage is TRBJ1-3, with TRBD1 matching 7 bases. CDR3 length equals 17 residues. With V trimmed by 0 bases and J by 0 bases, 6 bases remained unmatched. The germline V gene has CDR1 SGDLS and CDR2 YYNGEE. CDR3 DNA sequence: TGTGCCAGCAGCGTAGCAACAGGGGCGGCCTCTGGAAACACCATATATTTT. Its protein is CASSVATGAASGNTIYF. Full variable domain (rest looked up from reference TRBV9 and TRBJ1-3): DSGVTQTPKHLITATGQRVTLRCSPRSGDLSVYWYQQSLDQGLQFLIQYYNGEERAKGNILERFSAQQFPDLHSELNLSSLELGDSALYFCASSVATGAASGNTIYFGEGSWLTVV.

This chain joins TRBV7-2 and TRBJ2-2; tentative D call: TRBD1 (7 bases). Trimming stripped 1 base from V and 3 bases from J, with 21 bases between. The CDR3 is 19 amino acids. Germline CDR1 SGHTA, CDR2 FQGNSA. DNA of the CDR3: TGTGCCAGCAGCTTAGGGCGGGACAGCCTCGACTTTGACACCGGGGAGCTGTTTTTT. Its protein is CASSLGRDSLDFDTGELFF.

The gene calls are TRBV11-2 and TRBJ2-3; 7 nucleotides line up with TRBD2. This CDR3 is 14 amino acids long. The V gene end was trimmed by 7 bases and the J gene end by 2 bases; junction bases not matched to a gene: 6. CDR1 and CDR2 (germline): SGHAT, FQNNGV. DNA for the CDR3: TGTGCCAGCATTCGAGGGACTAACACAGATACGCAGTATTTT. Amino acid sequence: CASIRGTNTDTQYF.

The chain couples TRBV6-1 to TRBJ2-2; the D gene is possibly TRBD1 (6 bases). Germline CDR1 reads MNHNS; CDR2 reads SASEGT. CDR3 size: 18 residues. V lost 3 bases to trimming and J lost 1 base, with 18 bases between them. CDR3 in amino acids: CASSDRPMAGVNTGELFF. The DNA for the CDR3 is TGTGCCAGCAGTGATAGGCCCATGGCAGGGGTGAACACCGGGGAGCTGTTTTTT.

The chain couples TRBV27 to TRBJ2-4; perhaps TRBD2 as D (6 bases). CDR1 and CDR2 (germline): MNHEY, SMNVEV (reference sequence). V lost 4 bases to trimming and J lost 15 bases, with 28 bases between them. This CDR3 has 16 residues. The CDR3: CASSSGLWEVSNERYF. The CDR3 DNA follows: TGTGCCAGCAGTTCTGGTTTGTGGGAGGTTTCTAACGAGCGGTACTTC.

The table lists this clonotype with a count of one. The V gene is TRBV9, the J gene TRBJ1-6, with 9 bases lining up with TRBD1. CDR1 is SGDLS, CDR2 YYNGEE, per germline. V dropped 4 bases and J dropped 7; count of bases not matched to a gene: 6. The CDR3 is 15 residues long. The CDR3 protein is CASSFRTGANSPLHF. Here the CDR3 DNA reads TGTGCCAGCAGCTTCCGGACAGGGGCAAATTCACCCCTCCACTTT. The full variable domain, completed using reference TRBV9 and TRBJ1-6, is DSGVTQTPKHLITATGQRVTLRCSPRSGDLSVYWYQQSLDQGLQFLIQYYNGEERAKGNILERFSAQQFPDLHSELNLSSLELGDSALYFCASSFRTGANSPLHFGNGTRLTVT.